Listed below are T cell receptor beta chains from one sample, sequenced in a study of OX40 agonist ivuxolimab in advanced cancers. Only in-frame clones appear in the TCRdb table, and some are missing; sequencing was by immunoSEQ multiplex PCR. This sample has roughly 65,000 clones; 70% to 90% occur once, and the top ten carry 0.86%. The source was CD4+ or CD8+ T cells sorted from blood, collected in a trial of the OX40 agonist ivuxolimab. The receptor source for this set is an adult with an advanced solid tumor such as melanoma, head and neck, liver or kidney cancer. The CDR3 runs from the conserved cysteine through the conserved F or W. D genes are given only for firm matches. Only some rows state a clone size, as once, few, many or a class for expanded clones.

>TRBD1|NA|TRBJ2-5|TRBV5-5
TGTGCCAGCAGCTGGGACAGTCGGGGTCAACAGTACTTC
CASSWDSRGQQYF
>TRBD2|NA|TRBJ2-7|TRBV7-6
TGTGCCAGCAGCCCCGCTGTGACTAGCGGGAGACACGAGCAGTACTTC
CASSPAVTSGRHEQYF
>NA|NA|TRBJ1-1|TRBV19
TGTGCCAGTAGTCAAAACAGGGCCCGACCGAATAATTGGGCTGAAGCTTTCTTT
CASSQNRARPNNWAEAFF
>NA|NA|TRBJ1-3|TRBV6-1
TGTGCCAGCATCAACCGGGGGGGAAACACCATATATTTT
CASINRGGNTIYF
>NA|NA|TRBJ1-3|TRBV4-3
TGCGCCAGCAGCCAAGATGGTGTCTCTGGAAACACCATATATTTT
CASSQDGVSGNTIYF
>NA|NA|TRBJ2-1|TRBV2
TGTGCCAGCAGTGAACGGTATGAGCAGTTCTTC
CASSERYEQFF
>TRBD1|NA|TRBJ2-7|TRBV7-8
TGTGCCAGCGGACAGGGGAGACTCTCCTACGAGCAGTACTTC
CASGQGRLSYEQYF
>TRBD2|NA|TRBJ2-7|TRBV6-1
TGTGCCACCCGTCGTGGTAGCGGGAGGGACGAGCAGTACTTC
CATRRGSGRDEQYF
>NA|NA|TRBJ2-7|TRBV7-2
TGTGCCAGCAGCCAAAGGGGAGACTACGAGCAGTACTTC
CASSQRGDYEQYF
>TRBD1|NA|TRBJ1-5|TRBV6-7
TGTGCCACCAGACAGGGGAGGGATCAGCCCCAGCATTTT
CATRQGRDQPQHF
>NA|NA|TRBJ1-3|TRBV10-3
TGTGCCATCAGGTCGGACAGCTCTGGAAACACCATATATTTT
CAIRSDSSGNTIYF
>NA|NA|TRBJ1-5|TRBV19
TGTGCCACAGGACACAATCAGCCCCAGCATTTT
CATGHNQPQHF
>TRBD1|once|TRBJ1-2|TRBV6-6
TGTGCCAGCAGTTACGCGGGACAGCATAACTATGGCTACACCTTC
CASSYAGQHNYGYTF
>NA|NA|TRBJ1-1|TRBV7-2
TGTGCCAGCAGTCAACGGGACGGCACTGAAGCTTTCTTT
CASSQRDGTEAFF
>TRBD1|once|TRBJ2-1|TRBV28
TGTGCCAGCAGTTTACTGTCTTCGGGACAGGGCCTGGGTGAGCAGTTCTTC
CASSLLSSGQGLGEQFF
>NA|NA|TRBJ2-7|TRBV7-2
TGTGCCAGCAGCTTAAACGTGGAACGAGGTATCGGGCAGTACTTC
CASSLNVERGIGQYF
>NA|NA|TRBJ2-5|TRBV28
TGTGCCAGCAGTTTGGCTTCGGCGTCGTCTGAGACCCAGTACTTC
CASSLASASSETQYF
>NA|NA|TRBJ2-1|TRBV7-2
TGTGCCAGCAGGCCCCCAGGGACCCAATACAATGAGCAGTTCTTC
CASRPPGTQYNEQFF
>NA|NA|TRBJ1-3|TRBV5-1
TGCGCCAGCAGCTTGCCGGGAGCCGATAACACCATATATTTT
CASSLPGADNTIYF
>NA|NA|TRBJ1-2|TRBV6-5
TGTGCCAGCAGTTACTCGAACGGCTATGGCTACACCTTC
CASSYSNGYGYTF
>TRBD1|NA|TRBJ2-3|TRBV5-1
TGCGCCAGCAGCTTGGGGACAGGGGGAGCAGATACGCAGTATTTT
CASSLGTGGADTQYF
>TRBD1|NA|TRBJ2-2|TRBV9
TGTGCCAGCAGGGGGACAGACCTCACCGGGGAGCTGTTTTTT
CASRGTDLTGELFF
>TRBD2|NA|TRBJ2-1|TRBV30
TGTGCCTGGACCAGCGGGAGCTACAATGAGCAGTTCTTC
CAWTSGSYNEQFF
>TRBD2|NA|TRBJ2-7|TRBV7-2
TGTGCCAGCAGCTTTTCCCGTCTAGCGGGTGACGAGCAGTACTTC
CASSFSRLAGDEQYF
>NA|NA|TRBJ2-7|TRBV7-2
TGTGCCAGCAGCTTATTGTCAAACCGGGACCTTAACTACGAGCAGTACTTC
CASSLLSNRDLNYEQYF
>TRBD2|NA|TRBJ2-3|TRBV7-2
TGTGCCAGCAGGTTTGGACTAGAAGTGGCAGATACGCAGTATTTT
CASRFGLEVADTQYF
>NA|few|TRBJ2-4|TRBV5-1
TGCGCCAGCAGCTCTGGTCTAAAACCTCAAAACATTCAGTACTTC
CASSSGLKPQNIQYF
>TRBD1|NA|TRBJ1-2|TRBV28
TGTGCCAGCAGGATGACAGGGGGTAATGGCTACACCTTC
CASRMTGGNGYTF
>NA|NA|TRBJ2-7|TRBV5-4
TGTGCCAGCAGCTTGGACAGGATCACGGGGGAGCAGTACTTC
CASSLDRITGEQYF
>TRBD2|NA|TRBJ2-5|TRBV28
TGTGCCAGCAGTCAACTAGCGGGAGGTGGAGAGACCCAGTACTTC
CASSQLAGGGETQYF
>TRBD1|few|TRBJ1-1|TRBV9
TGTGCCAGCAGCGTAGCTGCTTTCGACAGGGGAGGAGAAGCTTTCTTT
CASSVAAFDRGGEAFF
>NA|NA|TRBJ2-3|TRBV5-3
TGTGCCAGAAGCTTGGGTAGGGGGGAAAATACGCAGTATTTT
CARSLGRGENTQYF
>NA|NA|TRBJ2-6|TRBV5-5
TGCGCCAGCAGCCAATGGACAGCTGGGGCCAACGTCCTGACTTTC
CASSQWTAGANVLTF
>NA|few|TRBJ2-1|TRBV5-1
TGCGCCAGCAGCTTGGGCCCCTCGGCATGGGAGCAGTTCTTC
CASSLGPSAWEQFF
>NA|NA|TRBJ2-2|TRBV9
TGTGCCAGCAGCGACAGGGTTAACACCGGGGAGCTGTTTTTT
CASSDRVNTGELFF
>TRBD1|NA|TRBJ1-1|TRBV5-4
TGTGCCGGAAGGGACAGCGGATCGAACACTGAAGCTTTCTTT
CAGRDSGSNTEAFF
>NA|NA|TRBJ2-6|TRBV15
TGTGCCACCAGCAGAGAAGGGTCTGGGGCCAACGTCCTGACTTTC
CATSREGSGANVLTF
>TRBD2|NA|TRBJ2-7|TRBV2
TGTGCCAGCAGTGGGACTAGCGGCTACGAGCAGTACTTC
CASSGTSGYEQYF
>TRBD1|once|TRBJ1-2|TRBV5-1
TGCGCCAGCAGCTCGACAGGGAACTATGGCTACACCTTC
CASSSTGNYGYTF
>TRBD1|NA|TRBJ2-2|TRBV30
TGTGCCTGGAGTGTACGGTTACAGGGGGCATACACCGGGGAGCTGTTTTTT
CAWSVRLQGAYTGELFF
>TRBD1|NA|TRBJ2-5|TRBV7-6
TGTGCCAGCAGCCCCAGGAGGGGACAGGGGGTCCTCCTCCAAGAGACCCAGTACTTC
CASSPRRGQGVLLQETQYF
>NA|few|TRBJ1-5|TRBV11-1
TGTGCCAGCAGCTTAGAGGGGGGGAACAGGGTCGGACAGCCCCAGCATTTT
CASSLEGGNRVGQPQHF
>NA|NA|TRBJ2-7|TRBV29-1
TGCAGCGTGAGGTGGACTGGGAGCTACGAGCAGTACTTC
CSVRWTGSYEQYF
>TRBD1|NA|TRBJ1-2|TRBV10-3
TGTGCCATCACGCGGGGACAGATAATTAACTATGGCTACACCTTC
CAITRGQIINYGYTF
>NA|NA|TRBJ1-1|TRBV19
TGTGCCACTACAAGTGGTGACGTACGCGGATACACTGAAGCTTTCTTT
CATTSGDVRGYTEAFF
>NA|once|TRBJ2-7|TRBV4-3
TGCGCCAGCAGCCAAGATGATGGGGGGCTTCCCTACGAGCAGTACTTC
CASSQDDGGLPYEQYF
>TRBD2|NA|TRBJ2-7|TRBV28
TGTGCCAGCAGTCCCCCGGGGAGGGGAGGTGGCGAGCAGTACTTC
CASSPPGRGGGEQYF
>NA|NA|TRBJ2-3|TRBV7-2
TGTGCCAGCAGCCCCGGACTGTTCACAGATACGCAGTATTTT
CASSPGLFTDTQYF
>TRBD1|NA|TRBJ1-1|TRBV27
TGTGCCAGCAGCATGACAGGGGGCCACCCCATTATGAACACTGAAGCTTTCTTT
CASSMTGGHPIMNTEAFF
>NA|once|TRBJ2-7|TRBV5-1
TGCGCCAGCAGCCTACTTCCCGGCCTCGAGTACGAGCAGTACTTC
CASSLLPGLEYEQYF
>NA|NA|TRBJ1-3|TRBV30
TGTGCCTGGAGCACGGGGTCTGTAAACACCATATATTTT
CAWSTGSVNTIYF
>TRBD1|NA|TRBJ2-7|TRBV6-6
TGTGCCAGCAGACTTGGACAGGGGGCGAGCGAGCAGTACTTC
CASRLGQGASEQYF